Below, 14 T cell receptor beta chains from the same sample are listed, as sequenced in a study of T cell responses to AZD1222 COVID-19 vaccine. Libraries were prepared by immunoSEQ multiplex PCR; TCRdb keeps only in-frame clonotypes and omits some of them. The sample has 120,000 or so clones; around 89% are singletons. The material sequenced was peripheral blood, taken on day 0 of AZD1222 vaccination. The receptors originated from an adult in good health.

The chain links TRBV12-3 or TRBV12-4 to TRBJ2-7; D call uncertain. The CDR3 is made up of 12 amino acids. V lost 6 bases, J lost 4 bases, and 10 bases lay in between. The CDR3 DNA sequence: TGTGCCAGCAGCCAGATCCCATACGAGCAGTACTTC. Amino acid sequence: CASSQIPYEQYF.

The V and J genes are TRBV19 and TRBJ1-5, with no clear D. V shed 9 bases and J shed 5 bases, with 17 bases lying between them. In germline, CDR1 is LNHDA, CDR2 SQIVND (reference sequence). The CDR3 covers 14 residues. CDR3 region: CASASSGSYQPQHF. DNA for the CDR3: TGTGCCAGCGCCTCTTCCGGGAGTTATCAGCCCCAGCATTTT.

This rearrangement joins TRBV1 to TRBJ2-7; the tabulated D call, TRBD2, remains unverified against the DNA. TRBV1 counts as a pseudogene. The CDR3 covers 16 residues. As DNA, the CDR3 is TGCACCAGCAGCCAAGAGGAGCCTAGCGGGAGTTACGAGCAGTACTTC. Its translation is CTSSQEEPSGSYEQYF.

The rearrangement links TRBV19 to TRBJ1-2; D is uncertain. CDR1 LNHDA and CDR2 SQIVND come from the germline V gene (reference sequence). This CDR3 comprises 14 residues. Trimming pared 1 base from V and 4 bases from J, leaving 10 bases between. CDR3 sequence reads: CASSIVVGIYGYTF. The CDR3 DNA sequence: TGTGCCAGTAGTATAGTTGTGGGAATCTATGGCTACACCTTC.

The chain links TRBV27 to TRBJ1-3, with D unresolved. This CDR3 is built from 13 residues. V was shortened by 5 bases and J by 0 bases, with 5 bases between the two germline ends. Germline CDR1 and CDR2: MNHEY and SMNVEV (reference sequence). CDR3 sequence: CASSPVSGNTIYF. In DNA, the CDR3 is TGTGCCAGCAGTCCAGTCTCTGGAAACACCATATATTTT.

The gene calls are TRBV4-3 and TRBJ2-7; 7 bases map to TRBD2. V dropped 1 base and J dropped 2; count of bases not matched to a gene: 8. Per the germline V gene, CDR1 is LGHNA and CDR2 is YSLEER. CDR3 length equals 16 residues. The CDR3 sequence is CASSQGGASGTYEQYF. The CDR3 coding sequence is TGCGCCAGCAGCCAAGGAGGAGCTAGCGGAACCTACGAGCAGTACTTC.

V usage is TRBV19 and J usage is TRBJ1-5, with D hard to call. The germline CDR1 and CDR2 sequences are LNHDA and SQIVND (reference sequence). V shed 3 bases and J shed 5 bases, with 26 bases lying between them. This CDR3 has 19 amino acids. The CDR3 region is CASSMEVFYEISSYQPQHF. DNA of the CDR3: TGTGCCAGTAGTATGGAAGTCTTTTATGAGATTTCGAGTTATCAGCCCCAGCATTTT.

V and J are TRBV9 and TRBJ2-7; 8 positions agree with TRBD1. In germline, CDR1 is SGDLS, CDR2 YYNGEE. The CDR3 covers 14 residues. Trimming at V came to 4 bases and at J to 1 base, leaving 4 bases not matched to a gene. CDR3 residues: CASSPRQGSYEQYF. DNA for the CDR3: TGTGCCAGCAGCCCGAGACAGGGGTCCTACGAGCAGTACTTC.

The V gene is TRBV14, the J gene TRBJ2-5, with a possible D match to TRBD1 (5 bases). The CDR3 is made up of 15 amino acids. The ends were cut back, 1 base at V and 3 bases at J, with 12 bases in the middle. Germline V gene sequence: CDR1 SGHDN, CDR2 FVKESK. The CDR3 sequence: CASSQAGLPKETQYF. CDR3 nucleotides: TGTGCCAGCAGCCAAGCAGGGCTACCTAAAGAGACCCAGTACTTC.

V gene TRBV19 combines with J gene TRBJ2-6; D unclear. The ends were cut back, 4 bases at V and 1 base at J, with 8 bases in the middle. Germline CDR1 and CDR2: LNHDA and SQIVND (reference sequence). CDR3 length: 15 residues. CDR3 bases: TGTGCCAGTAGTACCCTCAGATCTGGGGCCAACGTCCTGACTTTC. Its protein product is CASSTLRSGANVLTF.

The V and J genes are TRBV30 and TRBJ1-1, with TRBD1 as a possible D gene (6 bases). The CDR3 has 14 residues. The germline gives CDR1 GTSNPN, CDR2 SVGIG (reference sequence). V was trimmed by 5 bases and J by 6 bases, leaving 19 bases between them. The CDR3: CAWAKGGWGSEAFF. CDR3 sequence (DNA): TGTGCCTGGGCGAAGGGGGGCTGGGGCTCTGAAGCTTTCTTT.

The chain is built from TRBV6-1 and TRBJ2-7; the D call may be TRBD1 or TRBD2 (7 bases each). The CDR3 has 13 residues. Per the germline V gene, CDR1 is MNHNS and CDR2 is SASEGT. The V end was cut by 5 bases, the J end by 3 bases, with 11 bases between. In DNA form, the CDR3 reads TGTGCCAGCAGTTCAGGGGGGGACTACGAGCAGTACTTC. Translating gives CASSSGGDYEQYF.

V usage is TRBV7-2 and J usage is TRBJ2-1, with unresolved D. The germline CDR1 and CDR2 sequences are SGHTA and FQGNSA. CDR3 length: 15 residues. V lost 5 bases, J lost 2 bases, and 13 bases lay in between. CDR3 loop: CASSQDLSTYNEQFF. CDR3 nucleotides: TGTGCCAGCAGCCAAGACCTATCGACCTACAATGAGCAGTTCTTC.

J is TRBJ1-1 and V is TRBV12-3 or TRBV12-4; unclear D gene. CDR3 length: 13 amino acids. With 5 bases removed from V and 2 bases from J, the gap between germline ends came to 9 bases. For the CDR3, the DNA is TGTGCCAGCAGTCCAGTCTCTAACACTGAAGCTTTCTTT. Its protein product is CASSPVSNTEAFF.